This entry features one T cell receptor (beta chain) sequence. This clone was recorded only once. What antigen it recognizes has not been identified. Within one base of it there is no much larger clone, and no base qualities were kept. This entry comes from a study of blood T cell repertoires in COVID-19 (TCRdb year 2020). Looking at the study overall: Collaborator samples came from the United States, Italy and Spain and covered acute and convalescent phases of COVID-19. The prospective study material was composed of cDNA or gDNA derived from T cells, B-cell-depleted T cells, or PBMCs. A freely available public database, intended as a resource for researchers studying the immune response to SARS-CoV-2, is where the repertoires were released. The sample metadata nearly always contained a de-identified subject ID, COVID-19 status, age in years and sex. Samples came from the ongoing ImmuneRACE study (first 160 participants) plus 1,254 subjects from 6 global collaborators. Where available, HLA class I and class II types were taken from metadata supplied by the sample provider and were not determined by assay-based typing. Deeply sampled blood TCRbeta repertoires from subjects exposed to, actively infected with, or recovered from COVID-19 were included in the dataset.

Participants in the prospective study were enrolled through a virtual design, were aged 18 to 89 years, and lived in some 24 United States geographic areas. In the prospective study, participants were assigned to cohorts based on the clinical history participants reported in a screening survey and a study questionnaire. In the prospective study, mobile phlebotomists collected whole blood, serum and a nasopharyngeal or oropharyngeal swab from each participant. Participants in the prospective study had the option to provide additional blood draws and questionnaires over an approximately 2-month period. Before DNA extraction, prospective study blood samples were shipped either frozen or at room temperature. Study-level results and caveats: The amount of clinical and demographic metadata varied by source and participant and was provided uncurated.

TCRbeta CDR3 regions were amplified from genomic DNA using the immunoSEQ Assay, a bias-controlled multiplex PCR. From the authors' description of their analysis: Within the assay, amplification of reference gene primers was used to estimate how many nucleated cells each sample contained. To quantify the absolute abundance of each unique TCRbeta CDR3 rearrangement, sequence reads were collapsed and filtered. For each sample, productive Simpson clonality was calculated as the square root of Simpson's diversity index over productive rearrangements. TCRdb limited this immuneACCESS table to in-frame rearrangements with V and J called. A share of clones is missing; checked studies link under half to unresolved V genes, and the rest is unexplained. Clonal size and the V and J genes are those of that table, whereas D and trimming came from the DNA. The sample yields 300,000 to 350,000 clones; around 87% were counted once. The top ten clones comprise 3.5% to 5% of the sample.

Sequenced sample: PBMCs or T cells enriched from blood (not recorded which). The sequence derives from a woman aged 18-35 years with acute COVID-19.

The CDR3 here reads CASSLAAPGGDYGYTF. The nucleotide sequence reads as follows: TGTGCCAGCAGCTTAGCGGCCCCGGGGGGGGACTATGGCTACACCTTC. The receptor chain draws on TRBV7-9 and TRBJ1-2; 5 matching bases give a weak D call of TRBD1. The CDR3, cysteine through phenylalanine, is 16 amino acids long. Only the CDR3 region is kept as DNA, spanning 48 bases read in frame from base 1. The germline V gene (reference sequence) specifies SEHNR as CDR1 and FQNEAQ as CDR2. Trimming removed 0 bases from V and 3 bases from J, leaving 14 bases between the germline ends.